The entry below describes one T cell receptor beta chain. The data were obtained in a study of blood T cell repertoires in COVID-19. Overall study context: Acute-phase and convalescent COVID-19 samples originated in the United States, Italy and Spain. The analysed material was cDNA or gDNA that came from T cells, B-cell-depleted T cells, or PBMCs.

How the authors handled the data: Nucleated cell counts were estimated from reference gene primer amplification. The table came from immunoSEQ multiplex PCR; TCRdb's copy has only in-frame clones and leaves some out. That table gives V, J and clone size, and the DNA gave D and trimming. The table shows some 120,000 clones, with approximately 80% occurring only once. Sequenced material: peripheral blood. This sequence was found in a man between 70 and 80 years old with active or convalescent COVID-19.

The CDR3 spells CASGSYSNQPQHF. CDR3 bases: TGTGCTAGTGGTTCTTATAGCAATCAGCCCCAGCATTTT. The rearrangement uses TRBV12-5 and TRBJ1-5; D gene ambiguous. Germline CDR1 reads LGHNT; CDR2 reads FRNRAP. V was shortened by 4 bases and J by 0 bases, with 4 bases between the two germline ends. This CDR3 region has 13 residues. The entire variable domain, with the rest obtained from reference TRBV12-5 and TRBJ1-5, is as follows: DARVTQTPRHKVTEMGQEVTMRCQPILGHNTVFWYRQTMMQGLELLAYFRNRAPLDDSGMPKDRFSAEMPDATLATLKIQPSEPRDSAVYFCASGSYSNQPQHFGDGTRLSIL.